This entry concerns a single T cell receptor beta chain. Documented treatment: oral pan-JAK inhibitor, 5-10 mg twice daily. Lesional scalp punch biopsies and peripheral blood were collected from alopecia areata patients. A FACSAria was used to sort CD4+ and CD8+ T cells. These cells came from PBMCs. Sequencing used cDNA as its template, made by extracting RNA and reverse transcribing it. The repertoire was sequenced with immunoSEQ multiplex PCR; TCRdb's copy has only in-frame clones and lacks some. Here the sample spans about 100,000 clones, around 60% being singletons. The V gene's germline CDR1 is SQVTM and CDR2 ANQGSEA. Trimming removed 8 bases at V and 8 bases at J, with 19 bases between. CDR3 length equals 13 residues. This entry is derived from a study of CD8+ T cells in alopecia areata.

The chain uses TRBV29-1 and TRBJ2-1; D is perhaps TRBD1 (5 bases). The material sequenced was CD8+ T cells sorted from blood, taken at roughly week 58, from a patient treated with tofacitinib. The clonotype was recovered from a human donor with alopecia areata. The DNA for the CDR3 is TGCAGCACCAACGAAGGGGTTAAAGATGAGCAGTTCTTC. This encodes CSTNEGVKDEQFF.